This T cell receptor beta chain was recovered during a study of shared clonotypes between healthy human individuals (TCRdb year 2020). In the study overall: Three men and two women, aged 18 to 49 years, made up the cohort. For each donor, CD4 naive and CD4 memory were each given three plates, CD8 naive was given two plates, and CD8 memory was given one plate. The study deeply sequenced blood TCR repertoires of about five healthy adults to estimate repertoire size and the extent of clonotype sharing between individuals. To increase sequencing depth and limit assay-specific biases, different laboratories used diverse techniques to prepare libraries and sequence TCR repertoires. Between about 0.9 and 10 billion PBMCs per donor were obtained by leukapheresis. What the authors observed across the whole study: Sampling was limited to blood, and TCR repertoires in tissue likely differ from TCR repertoires in blood. Even with the large sequencing depth, rarefaction of the sorted-subset datasets indicated that sequencing was incomplete. Pairwise subsampling indicated that sequencing depth was expected to affect the degree of clonotype sharing among donors. Around 5.4% of naive CD4, 3.5% of naive CD8, around 2.3% of memory CD4, and approximately 0.39% of memory CD8 clonotypes were shared across four donors. Naive subsets generally had larger estimated clonotype richness than memory subsets did. Clonotypes shared by all four sorted-subset donors showed higher generation probabilities than non-shared clonotypes. The genetic and exposure-history diversity represented was limited by the small number of donors.

Healthy HIV-negative adults with no recently reported acute infections or vaccinations were included as donors. Every donor was a Caucasian adult residing in Nashville, Tennessee, USA. CD4+ T cells were enriched by magnetic negative selection, after which naive cells were positively selected on CD45RA and the negative fraction was taken as the memory subset. Blood was collected by leukapheresis, and PBMCs were isolated by Ficoll-Histopaque density gradient centrifugation and then cryopreserved in liquid nitrogen vapor phase. Analytical flow cytometry was used to check the purity and quantity of every magnetically sorted T cell population. Genomic DNA was isolated from each sorted fraction and quantified by UV absorbance on a Nanodrop 2000c. According to the germline V gene, CDR1 reads MNHNS and CDR2 reads SASEGT. Measured from the cysteine to the phenylalanine, the CDR3 is 15 residues long. Only CDR3 DNA remains: 45 bases, in frame from the first base. Here V drops 0 bases and J drops 2 bases, and the junction holds 3 bases not matched to any gene.

Regarding this clone: Its antigen is currently not known. Base qualities are not at hand, and no much larger clone is one base apart.

Using the deep immunoSEQ assay, TCR CDR3 regions were amplified from genomic DNA by multiplex PCR. Extracted genomic DNA from each cell subset was spread evenly across all wells of several immunoSEQ 96-well plates, with each plate serving as a replicate. For sorted subsets, each replicate PCR was loaded with approximately 190 ng genomic DNA, equivalent to 30,000 to 35,000 T cell genomes. Purified libraries were quantified with a Qubit 3.0 fluorometer, sized on a Bioanalyzer 2100, and re-quantified with the KAPA Library Quantification kit. Each immunoSEQ 96-well plate was sequenced on its own single-read 150-cycle Illumina NextSeq 550 flow cell. The original methods were these. Because only junctional sequences without quality scores were contained in the immunoSEQ output, filtering matching that applied to full-length reads could not be performed. To assign V/J genes and CDR3, sequences were annotated against IMGT germline references using PyIR, a Python wrapper for IgBLAST v1.9. Reads were filtered out if the reads had weak V/J assignments (E-value above 1e-6), no CDR3, stop codons, out-of-frame junctions, or ambiguous translated residues. V3J clonotypes were defined by identical inferred V gene, J gene, and CDR3 amino acid sequence. Percentage overlap between repertoires was computed as shared unique clonotypes divided by the size of the smaller repertoire. Repertoire richness was assessed with RTK rarefaction, the Chao1 estimator, and Recon v2.1 estimates of unobserved clonotypes. For all TCRbeta clonotypes obtained by the gDNA method from a few donors, generation probabilities were computed with OLGA. In TCRdb, the immuneACCESS table is reduced to in-frame sequences with V and J assigned. These tables do not hold every clone; where another copy was compared, an unresolved V gene accounts for under half, and the others remain unexplained. Clonal size and the V and J genes are those of that table, whereas D and trimming came from the DNA. Present in this sample are about 1.1 million clones, approximately 80% of which were seen just once. The top ten clonotypes cover 0.5% to 0.65% of the sample.

This TCR was sampled from a man aged 18 to 30 in good health. Some clones in this sample may be carry-over from other donors' samples. Sequencing used memory CD4+ T cells from PBMCs. The sample's cell subset or site label is to be understood as: CD45RA-negative fraction. This sequence uses TRBV6-1 and TRBJ2-7; the central 8 bases match TRBD1. CDR3 sequence: CASSEADRAPYEQYF. At the DNA level, the sequence is TGTGCCAGCAGTGAAGCGGACAGGGCGCCCTACGAGCAGTACTTC.